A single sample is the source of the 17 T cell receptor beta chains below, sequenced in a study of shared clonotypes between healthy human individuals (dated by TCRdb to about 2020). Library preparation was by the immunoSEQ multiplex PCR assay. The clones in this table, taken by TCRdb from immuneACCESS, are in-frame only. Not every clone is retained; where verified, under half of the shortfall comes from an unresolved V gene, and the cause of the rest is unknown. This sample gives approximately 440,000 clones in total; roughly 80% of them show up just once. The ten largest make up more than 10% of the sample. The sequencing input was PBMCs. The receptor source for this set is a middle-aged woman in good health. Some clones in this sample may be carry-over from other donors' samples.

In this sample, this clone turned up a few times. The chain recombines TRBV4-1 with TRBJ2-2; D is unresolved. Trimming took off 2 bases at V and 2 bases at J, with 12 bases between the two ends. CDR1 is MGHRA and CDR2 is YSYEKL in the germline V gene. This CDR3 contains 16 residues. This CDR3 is CASSQYGSQNTGELFF. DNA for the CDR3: TGCGCCAGCAGCCAATACGGGTCGCAAAACACCGGGGAGCTGTTTTTT.

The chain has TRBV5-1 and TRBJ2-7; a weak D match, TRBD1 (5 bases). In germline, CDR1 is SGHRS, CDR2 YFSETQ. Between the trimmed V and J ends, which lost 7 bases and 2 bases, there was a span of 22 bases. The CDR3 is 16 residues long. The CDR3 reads CASAPSPDSLAYEQYF. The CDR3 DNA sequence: TGCGCCAGCGCCCCTTCCCCAGACAGCCTGGCCTACGAGCAGTACTTC.

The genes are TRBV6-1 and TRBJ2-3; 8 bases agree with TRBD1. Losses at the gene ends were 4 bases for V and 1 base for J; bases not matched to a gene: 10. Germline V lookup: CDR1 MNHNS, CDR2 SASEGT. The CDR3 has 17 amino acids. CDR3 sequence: CASSGGTGRRGTDTQYF. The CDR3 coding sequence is TGTGCCAGCAGTGGGGGGACAGGCCGCCGCGGCACAGATACGCAGTATTTT.

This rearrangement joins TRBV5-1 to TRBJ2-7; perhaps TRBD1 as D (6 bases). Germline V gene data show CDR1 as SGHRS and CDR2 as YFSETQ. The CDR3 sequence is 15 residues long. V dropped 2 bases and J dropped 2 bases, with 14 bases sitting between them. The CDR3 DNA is TGCGCCAGCAGCTTTTCAGGGGCTGATCCCTACGAGCAGTACTTC. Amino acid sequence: CASSFSGADPYEQYF.

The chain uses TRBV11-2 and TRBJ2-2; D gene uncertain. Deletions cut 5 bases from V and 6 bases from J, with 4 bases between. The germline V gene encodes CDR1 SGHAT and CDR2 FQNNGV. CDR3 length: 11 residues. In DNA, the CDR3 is TGTGCCAGCAGCAGCGCCGGGGAGCTGTTTTTT. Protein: CASSSAGELFF.

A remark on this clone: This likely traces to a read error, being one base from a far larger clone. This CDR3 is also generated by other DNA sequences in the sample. The CDR3: CASSLGSYEQYF. CDR3 coding DNA: TGTGCCAGCAGCTTAGGGTCCTACGAGCAGTACTTC. This rearrangement joins TRBV7-2 to TRBJ2-7; D gene unclear. Germline V CDR1 and CDR2: SGHTA, FQGNSA. Trimming removed 1 base at V and 1 base at J, with 2 bases between. CDR3 length equals 12 residues.

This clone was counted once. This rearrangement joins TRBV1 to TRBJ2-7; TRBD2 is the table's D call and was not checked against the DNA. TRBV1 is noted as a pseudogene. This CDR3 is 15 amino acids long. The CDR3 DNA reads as TGCACCAGCAGCCAAGATGAGCGGGGGTCCTACGAGCAGTACTTC. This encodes CTSSQDERGSYEQYF.

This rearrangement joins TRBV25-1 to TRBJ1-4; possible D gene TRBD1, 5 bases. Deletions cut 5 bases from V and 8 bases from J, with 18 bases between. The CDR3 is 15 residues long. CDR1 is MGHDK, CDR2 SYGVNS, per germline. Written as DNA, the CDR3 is TGTGCCAGCAGTCCACTCCTGGGGGTAACGGAAAAACTGTTTTTT. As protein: CASSPLLGVTEKLFF.

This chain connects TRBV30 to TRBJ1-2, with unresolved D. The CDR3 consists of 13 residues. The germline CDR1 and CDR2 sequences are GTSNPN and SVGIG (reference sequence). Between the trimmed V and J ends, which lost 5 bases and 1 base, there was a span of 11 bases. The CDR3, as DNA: TGTGCCTGGGGTCGGCAGAATAACTATGGCTACACCTTC. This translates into CAWGRQNNYGYTF. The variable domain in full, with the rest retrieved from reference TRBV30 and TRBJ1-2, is SQTIHQWPATLVQPVGSPLSLECTVEGTSNPNLYWYRQAAGRGLQLLFYSVGIGQISSEVPQNLSASRPQDRQFILSSKKLLLSDSGFYLCAWGRQNNYGYTFGSGTRLTVV.

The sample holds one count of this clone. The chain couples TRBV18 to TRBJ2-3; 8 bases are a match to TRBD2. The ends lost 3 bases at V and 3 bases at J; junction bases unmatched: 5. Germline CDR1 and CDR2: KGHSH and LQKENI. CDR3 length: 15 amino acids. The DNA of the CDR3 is TGTGCCAGCTCACCGTTAGCGGGAAGGACAGATACGCAGTATTTT. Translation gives CASSPLAGRTDTQYF.

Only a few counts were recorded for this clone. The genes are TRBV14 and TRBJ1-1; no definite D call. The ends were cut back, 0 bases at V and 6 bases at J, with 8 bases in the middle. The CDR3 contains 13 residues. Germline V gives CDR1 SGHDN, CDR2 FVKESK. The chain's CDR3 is CASSQDWESEAFF. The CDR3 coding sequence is TGTGCCAGCAGCCAAGATTGGGAGTCTGAAGCTTTCTTT.

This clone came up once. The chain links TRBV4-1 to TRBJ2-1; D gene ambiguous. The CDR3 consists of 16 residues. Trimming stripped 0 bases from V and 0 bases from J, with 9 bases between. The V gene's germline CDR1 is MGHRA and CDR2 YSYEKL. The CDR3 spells CASSQDLTVSYNEQFF. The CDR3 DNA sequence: TGCGCCAGCAGCCAAGATCTAACTGTCTCCTACAATGAGCAGTTCTTC.

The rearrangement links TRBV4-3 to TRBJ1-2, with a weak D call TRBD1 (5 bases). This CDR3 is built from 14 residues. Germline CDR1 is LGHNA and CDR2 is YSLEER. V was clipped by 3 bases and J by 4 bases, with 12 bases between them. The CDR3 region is CASSHEGSSYGYTF. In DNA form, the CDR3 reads TGCGCCAGCAGCCACGAGGGGTCTTCCTATGGCTACACCTTC.

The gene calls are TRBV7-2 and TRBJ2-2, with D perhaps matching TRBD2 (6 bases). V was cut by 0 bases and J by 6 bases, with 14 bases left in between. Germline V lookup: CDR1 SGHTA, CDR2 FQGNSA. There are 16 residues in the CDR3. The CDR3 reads CASSLAPGRSAGELFF. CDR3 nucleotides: TGTGCCAGCAGCTTAGCGCCAGGGAGGTCGGCCGGGGAGCTGTTTTTT.

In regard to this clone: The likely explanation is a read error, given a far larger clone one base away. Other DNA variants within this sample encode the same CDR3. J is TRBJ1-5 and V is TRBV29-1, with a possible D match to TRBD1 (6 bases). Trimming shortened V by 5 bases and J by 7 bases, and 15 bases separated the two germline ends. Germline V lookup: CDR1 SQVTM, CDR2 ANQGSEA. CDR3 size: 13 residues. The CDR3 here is CSVTHNRDQPQHF. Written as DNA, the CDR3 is TGCAGCGTTACCCACAACAGGGACCAGCCCCAGCATTTT.

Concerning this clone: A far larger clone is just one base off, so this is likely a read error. CDR3 protein: CASRRSGGSEAFF. As DNA, the CDR3 is TGTGCCAGCCGTCGTTCAGGGGGCTCTGAAGCTTTCTTT. This chain links TRBV27 with TRBJ1-1; TRBD1 matches at 8 bases. The CDR3 totals 13 residues. CDR1 and CDR2 from the germline V gene are MNHEY and SMNVEV (reference sequence). V dropped 8 bases and J dropped 6; count of bases not matched to a gene: 8.

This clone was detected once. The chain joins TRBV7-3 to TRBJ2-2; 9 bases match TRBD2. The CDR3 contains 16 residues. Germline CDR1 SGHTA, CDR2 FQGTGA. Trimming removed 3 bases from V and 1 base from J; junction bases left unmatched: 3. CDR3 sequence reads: CASSLKLAGNTGELFF. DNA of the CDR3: TGTGCCAGCAGCTTGAAACTAGCGGGGAACACCGGGGAGCTGTTTTTT.